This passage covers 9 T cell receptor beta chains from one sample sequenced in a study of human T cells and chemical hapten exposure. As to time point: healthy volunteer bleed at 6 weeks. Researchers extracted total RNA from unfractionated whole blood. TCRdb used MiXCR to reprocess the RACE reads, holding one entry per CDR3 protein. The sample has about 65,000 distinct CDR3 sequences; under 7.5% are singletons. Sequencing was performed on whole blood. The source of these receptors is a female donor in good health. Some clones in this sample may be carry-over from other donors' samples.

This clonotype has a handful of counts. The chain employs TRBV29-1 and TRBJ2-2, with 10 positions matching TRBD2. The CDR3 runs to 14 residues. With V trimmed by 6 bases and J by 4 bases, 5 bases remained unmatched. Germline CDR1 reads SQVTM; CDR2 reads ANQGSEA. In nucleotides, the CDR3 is TGCAGCGTAACACTAGCGGGGTCCACCGGGGAGCTGTTTTTT. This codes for CSVTLAGSTGELFF.

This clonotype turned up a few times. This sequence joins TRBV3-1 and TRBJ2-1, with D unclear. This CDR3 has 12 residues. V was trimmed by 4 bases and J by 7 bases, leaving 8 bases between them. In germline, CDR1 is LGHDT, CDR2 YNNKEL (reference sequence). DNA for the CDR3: TGTGCCAGCAGCCTCTCCCAGAATGAGCAGTTCTTC. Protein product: CASSLSQNEQFF.

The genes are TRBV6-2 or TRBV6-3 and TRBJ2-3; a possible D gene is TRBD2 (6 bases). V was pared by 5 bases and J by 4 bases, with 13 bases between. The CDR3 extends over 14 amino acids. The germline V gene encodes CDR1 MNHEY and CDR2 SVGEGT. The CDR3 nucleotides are TGTGCCAGCAGTACCCGACTAGTCGCAGATACGCAGTATTTT. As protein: CASSTRLVADTQYF.

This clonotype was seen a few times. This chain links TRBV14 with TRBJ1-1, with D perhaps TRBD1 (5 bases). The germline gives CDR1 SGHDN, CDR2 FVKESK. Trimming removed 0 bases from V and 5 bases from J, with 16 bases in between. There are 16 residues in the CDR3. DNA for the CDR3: TGTGCCAGCAGCCAAGACCCCCGTAGGGGCTGGACTGAAGCTTTCTTT. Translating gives CASSQDPRRGWTEAFF.

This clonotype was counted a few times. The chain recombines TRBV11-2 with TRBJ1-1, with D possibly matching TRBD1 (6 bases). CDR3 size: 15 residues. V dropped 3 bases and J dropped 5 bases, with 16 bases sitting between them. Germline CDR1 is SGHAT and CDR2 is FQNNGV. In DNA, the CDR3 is TGTGCCAGCAGCTTGTTACAGGGCTCTGGGACTGAAGCTTTCTTT. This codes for CASSLLQGSGTEAFF.

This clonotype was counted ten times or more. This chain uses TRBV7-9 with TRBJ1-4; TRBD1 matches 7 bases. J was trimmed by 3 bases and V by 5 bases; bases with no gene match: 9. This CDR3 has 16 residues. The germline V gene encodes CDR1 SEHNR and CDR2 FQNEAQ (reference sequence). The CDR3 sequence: CASSANRGRANEKLFF. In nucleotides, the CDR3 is TGTGCCAGCAGCGCGAACAGGGGTAGGGCTAATGAAAAACTGTTTTTT.

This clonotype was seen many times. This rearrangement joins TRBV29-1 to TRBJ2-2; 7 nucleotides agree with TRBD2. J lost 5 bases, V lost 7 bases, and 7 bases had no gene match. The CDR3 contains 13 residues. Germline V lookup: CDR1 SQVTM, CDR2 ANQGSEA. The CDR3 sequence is CSGNVGGTGELFF. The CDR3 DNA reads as TGCAGCGGAAACGTCGGGGGGACCGGGGAGCTGTTTTTT.

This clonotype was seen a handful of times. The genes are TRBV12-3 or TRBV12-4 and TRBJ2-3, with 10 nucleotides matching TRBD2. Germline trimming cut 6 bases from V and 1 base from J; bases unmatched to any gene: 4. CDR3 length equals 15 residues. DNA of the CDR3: TGTGCCAGCAGACATACTAGCGGGGGCACAGATACGCAGTATTTT. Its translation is CASRHTSGGTDTQYF.

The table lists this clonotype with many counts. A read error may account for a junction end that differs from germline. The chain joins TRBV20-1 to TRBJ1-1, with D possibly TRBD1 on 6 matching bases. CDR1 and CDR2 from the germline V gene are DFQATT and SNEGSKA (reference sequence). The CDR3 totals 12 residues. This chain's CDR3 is CSARDGTGHLYF. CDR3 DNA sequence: TGCAGTGCTAGAGACGGCACAGGGCACTTGTATTTT.